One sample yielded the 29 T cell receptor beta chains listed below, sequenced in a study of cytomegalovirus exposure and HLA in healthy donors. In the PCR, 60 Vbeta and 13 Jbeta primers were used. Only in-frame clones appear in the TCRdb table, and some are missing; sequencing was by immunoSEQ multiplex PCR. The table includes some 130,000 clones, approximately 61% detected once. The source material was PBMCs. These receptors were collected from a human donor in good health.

CDR3 loop: CASSRDRDQGEQYF. The CDR3 nucleotides are TGTGCCAGCAGCCGCGACAGGGACCAAGGCGAGCAGTACTTC. V and J are TRBV6-5 and TRBJ2-7, with 7 bases matching TRBD1. The germline CDR1 and CDR2 sequences are MNHEY and SVGAGI. Losses at the gene ends were 6 bases for V and 6 bases for J; bases not matched to a gene: 11. The CDR3 contains 14 residues.

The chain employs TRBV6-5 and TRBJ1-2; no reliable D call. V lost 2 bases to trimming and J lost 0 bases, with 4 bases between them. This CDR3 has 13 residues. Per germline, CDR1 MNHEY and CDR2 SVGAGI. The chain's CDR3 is CASSYRANYGYTF. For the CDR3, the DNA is TGTGCCAGCAGTTACCGGGCTAACTATGGCTACACCTTC.

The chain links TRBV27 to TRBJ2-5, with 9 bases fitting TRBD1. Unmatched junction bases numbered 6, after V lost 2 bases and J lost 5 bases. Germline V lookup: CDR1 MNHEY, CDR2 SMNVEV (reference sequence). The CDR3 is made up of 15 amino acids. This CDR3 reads CASSLDAGTGETQYF. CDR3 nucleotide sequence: TGTGCCAGCAGTTTAGATGCCGGGACAGGGGAGACCCAGTACTTC.

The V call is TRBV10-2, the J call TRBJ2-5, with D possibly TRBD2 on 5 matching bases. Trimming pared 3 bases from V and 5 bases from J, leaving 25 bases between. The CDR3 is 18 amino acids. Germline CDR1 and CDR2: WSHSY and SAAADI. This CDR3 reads CASSDAVGSRAAAETQYF. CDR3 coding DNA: TGCGCCAGCAGTGACGCGGTGGGGTCGCGAGCGGCCGCGGAGACCCAGTACTTC.

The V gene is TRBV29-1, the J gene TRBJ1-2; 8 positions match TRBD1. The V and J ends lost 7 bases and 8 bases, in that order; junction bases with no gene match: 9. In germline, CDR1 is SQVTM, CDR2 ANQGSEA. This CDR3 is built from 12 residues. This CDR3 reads CSGLDRARGYTF. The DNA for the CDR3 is TGCAGCGGGTTGGACAGGGCGAGGGGCTACACCTTC.

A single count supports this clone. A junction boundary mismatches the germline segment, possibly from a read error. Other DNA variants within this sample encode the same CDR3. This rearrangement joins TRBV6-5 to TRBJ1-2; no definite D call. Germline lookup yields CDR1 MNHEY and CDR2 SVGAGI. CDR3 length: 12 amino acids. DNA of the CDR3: TGCGCCAGCAGGTCCGAGTACTATGGCTACACCTTC. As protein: CASRSEYYGYTF.

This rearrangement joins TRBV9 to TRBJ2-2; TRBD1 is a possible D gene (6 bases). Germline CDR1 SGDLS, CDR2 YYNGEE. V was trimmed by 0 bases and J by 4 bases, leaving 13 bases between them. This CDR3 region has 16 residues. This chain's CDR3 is CASSVGGQGSTGELFF. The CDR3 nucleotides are TGTGCCAGCAGCGTAGGGGGGCAGGGTTCCACCGGGGAGCTGTTTTTT.

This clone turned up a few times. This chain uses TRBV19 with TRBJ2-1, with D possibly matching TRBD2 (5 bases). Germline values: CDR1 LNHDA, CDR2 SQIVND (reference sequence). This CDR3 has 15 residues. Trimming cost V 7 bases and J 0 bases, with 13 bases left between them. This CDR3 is CASKTTGSSYNEQFF. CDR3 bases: TGTGCCAGTAAAACTACGGGGAGCTCCTACAATGAGCAGTTCTTC. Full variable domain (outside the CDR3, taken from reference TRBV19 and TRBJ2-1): DGGITQSPKYLFRKEGQNVTLSCEQNLNHDAMYWYRQDPGQGLRLIYYSQIVNDFQKGDIAEGYSVSREKKESFPLTVTSAQKNPTAFYLCASKTTGSSYNEQFFGPGTRLTVL.

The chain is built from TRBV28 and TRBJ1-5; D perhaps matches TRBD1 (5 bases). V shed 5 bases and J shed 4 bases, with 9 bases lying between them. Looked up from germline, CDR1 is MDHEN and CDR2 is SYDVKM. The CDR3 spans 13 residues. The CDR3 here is CASSVRGNQPQHF. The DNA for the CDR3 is TGTGCCAGCAGTGTCCGGGGGAATCAGCCCCAGCATTTT.

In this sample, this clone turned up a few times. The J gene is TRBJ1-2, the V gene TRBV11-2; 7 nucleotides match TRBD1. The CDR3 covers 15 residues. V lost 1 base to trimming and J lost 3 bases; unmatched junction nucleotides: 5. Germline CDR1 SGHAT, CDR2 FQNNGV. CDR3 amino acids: CASSLVGDSDYGYTF. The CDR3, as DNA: TGTGCCAGCAGCTTAGTTGGGGACAGCGACTATGGCTACACCTTC.

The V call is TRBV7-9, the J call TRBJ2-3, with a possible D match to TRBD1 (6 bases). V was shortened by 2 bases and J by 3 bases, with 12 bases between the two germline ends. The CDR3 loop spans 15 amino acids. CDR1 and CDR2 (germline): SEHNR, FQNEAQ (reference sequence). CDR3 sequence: CASSLKDRITDTQYF. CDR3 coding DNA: TGTGCCAGCAGCTTAAAGGACAGAATAACAGATACGCAGTATTTT.

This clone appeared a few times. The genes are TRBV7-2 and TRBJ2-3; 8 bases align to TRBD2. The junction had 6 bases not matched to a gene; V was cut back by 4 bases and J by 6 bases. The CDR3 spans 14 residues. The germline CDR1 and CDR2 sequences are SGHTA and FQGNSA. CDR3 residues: CASSSPGGADTQYF. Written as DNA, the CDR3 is TGTGCCAGCAGCTCGCCGGGAGGGGCGGATACGCAGTATTTT.

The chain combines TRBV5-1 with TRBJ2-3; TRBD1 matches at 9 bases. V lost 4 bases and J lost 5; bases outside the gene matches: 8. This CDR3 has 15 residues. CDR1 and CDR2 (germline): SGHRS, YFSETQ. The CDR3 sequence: CASSGGDRVEDTQYF. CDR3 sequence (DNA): TGCGCCAGCAGCGGGGGGGACAGGGTCGAAGATACGCAGTATTTT.

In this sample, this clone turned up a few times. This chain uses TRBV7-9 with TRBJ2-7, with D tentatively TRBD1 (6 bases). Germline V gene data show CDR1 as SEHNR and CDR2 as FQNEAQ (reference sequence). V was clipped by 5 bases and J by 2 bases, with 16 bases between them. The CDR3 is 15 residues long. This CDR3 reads CASSVTGQQAYEQYF. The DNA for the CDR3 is TGTGCCAGCAGCGTAACTGGACAGCAAGCCTACGAGCAGTACTTC.

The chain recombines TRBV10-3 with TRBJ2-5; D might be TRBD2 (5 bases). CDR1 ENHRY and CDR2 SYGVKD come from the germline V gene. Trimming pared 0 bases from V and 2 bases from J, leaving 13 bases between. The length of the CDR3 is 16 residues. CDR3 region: CAISESVGRGQETQYF. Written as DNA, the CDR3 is TGTGCCATCAGTGAGTCGGTGGGAAGAGGGCAAGAGACCCAGTACTTC.

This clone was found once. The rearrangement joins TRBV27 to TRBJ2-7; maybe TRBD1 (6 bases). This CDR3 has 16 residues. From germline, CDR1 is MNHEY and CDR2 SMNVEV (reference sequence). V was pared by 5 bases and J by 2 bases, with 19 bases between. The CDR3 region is CASSPDRPGSTYEQYF. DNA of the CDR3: TGTGCCAGCAGTCCCGACAGGCCAGGGTCTACCTACGAGCAGTACTTC.

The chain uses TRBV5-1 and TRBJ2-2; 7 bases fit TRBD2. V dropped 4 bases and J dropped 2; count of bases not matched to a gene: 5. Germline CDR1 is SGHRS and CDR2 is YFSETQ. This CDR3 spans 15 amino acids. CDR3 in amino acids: CASSTGTTNTGELFF. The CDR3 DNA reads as TGCGCCAGCAGCACCGGGACTACCAACACCGGGGAGCTGTTTTTT.

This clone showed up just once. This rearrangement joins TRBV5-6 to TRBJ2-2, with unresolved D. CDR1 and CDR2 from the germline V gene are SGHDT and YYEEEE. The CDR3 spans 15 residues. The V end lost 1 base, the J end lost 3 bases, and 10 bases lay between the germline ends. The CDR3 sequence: CASSLLQPDTGELFF. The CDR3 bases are TGTGCCAGCAGCTTGTTACAGCCTGACACCGGGGAGCTGTTTTTT.

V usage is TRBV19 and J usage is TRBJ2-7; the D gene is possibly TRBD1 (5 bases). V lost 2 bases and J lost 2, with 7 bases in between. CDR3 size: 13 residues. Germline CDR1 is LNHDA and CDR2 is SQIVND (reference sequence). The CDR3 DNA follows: TGTGCCAGTAGTATACAGGGCCCCTACGAGCAGTACTTC. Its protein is CASSIQGPYEQYF. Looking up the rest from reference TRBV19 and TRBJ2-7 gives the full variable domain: DGGITQSPKYLFRKEGQNVTLSCEQNLNHDAMYWYRQDPGQGLRLIYYSQIVNDFQKGDIAEGYSVSREKKESFPLTVTSAQKNPTAFYLCASSIQGPYEQYFGPGTRLTVT.

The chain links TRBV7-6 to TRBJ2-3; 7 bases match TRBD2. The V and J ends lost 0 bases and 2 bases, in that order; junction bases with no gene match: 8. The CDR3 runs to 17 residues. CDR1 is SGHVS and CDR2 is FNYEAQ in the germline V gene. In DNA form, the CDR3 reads TGTGCCAGCAGCTTAGCGGGGGGGAGCGGGGTCACAGATACGCAGTATTTT. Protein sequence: CASSLAGGSGVTDTQYF.

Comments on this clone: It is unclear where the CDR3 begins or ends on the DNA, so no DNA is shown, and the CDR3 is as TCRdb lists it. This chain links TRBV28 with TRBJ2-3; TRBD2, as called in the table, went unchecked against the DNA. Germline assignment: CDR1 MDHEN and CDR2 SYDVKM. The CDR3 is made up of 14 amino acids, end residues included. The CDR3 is CASSSSAGLDTQYF.

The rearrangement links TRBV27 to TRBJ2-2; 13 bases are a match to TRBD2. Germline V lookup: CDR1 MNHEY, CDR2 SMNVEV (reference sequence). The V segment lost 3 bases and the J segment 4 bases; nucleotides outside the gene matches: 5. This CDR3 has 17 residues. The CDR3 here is CASSFRTSGSRTGELFF. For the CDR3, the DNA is TGTGCCAGCAGTTTCCGGACTAGCGGGAGTCGCACCGGGGAGCTGTTTTTT.

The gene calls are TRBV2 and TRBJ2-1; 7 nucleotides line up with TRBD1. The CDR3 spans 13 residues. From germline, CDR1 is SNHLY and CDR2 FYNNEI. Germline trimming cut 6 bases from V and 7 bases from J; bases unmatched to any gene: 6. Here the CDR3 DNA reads TGTGCCAGCAGCCGACAGGGAACGAATGAGCAGTTCTTC. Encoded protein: CASSRQGTNEQFF.

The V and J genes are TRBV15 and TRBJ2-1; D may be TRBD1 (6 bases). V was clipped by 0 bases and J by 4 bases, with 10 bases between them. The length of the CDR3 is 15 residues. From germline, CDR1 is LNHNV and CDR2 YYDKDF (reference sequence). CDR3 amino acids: CATSREQGPYNEQFF. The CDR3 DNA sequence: TGTGCCACCAGCAGAGAACAGGGACCTTACAATGAGCAGTTCTTC.

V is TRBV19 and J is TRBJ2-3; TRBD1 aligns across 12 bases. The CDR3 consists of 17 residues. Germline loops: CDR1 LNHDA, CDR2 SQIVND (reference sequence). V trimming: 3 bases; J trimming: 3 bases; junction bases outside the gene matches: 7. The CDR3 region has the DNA TGTGCCAGTAGTATGTTTCGGGGACAGGGGGCGACAGATACGCAGTATTTT. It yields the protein CASSMFRGQGATDTQYF.

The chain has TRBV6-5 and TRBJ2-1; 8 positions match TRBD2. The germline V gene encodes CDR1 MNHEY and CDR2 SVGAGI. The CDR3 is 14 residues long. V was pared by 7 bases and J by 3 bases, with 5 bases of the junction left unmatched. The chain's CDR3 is CASKAGVGYNEQFF. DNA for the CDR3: TGTGCCAGCAAAGCGGGAGTCGGCTACAATGAGCAGTTCTTC.

CDR3 protein: CASSSPRVTSAYEQYF. The CDR3 DNA is TGTGCCAGCAGCTCTCCTAGGGTGACTAGCGCCTACGAGCAGTACTTC. The V call is TRBV5-4, the J call TRBJ2-7; 8 bases align to TRBD2. The CDR3 is 16 residues long. V shed 3 bases, J shed 2 bases, and the junction held 10 bases outside the gene matches. In germline, CDR1 is SGHNT, CDR2 YYREEE (reference sequence).

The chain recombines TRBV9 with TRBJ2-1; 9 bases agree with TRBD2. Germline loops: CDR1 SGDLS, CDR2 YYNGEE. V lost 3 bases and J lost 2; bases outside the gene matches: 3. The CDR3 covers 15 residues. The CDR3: CASSGSGSPYNEQFF. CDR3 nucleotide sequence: TGTGCCAGCAGCGGTAGCGGGAGCCCCTACAATGAGCAGTTCTTC.

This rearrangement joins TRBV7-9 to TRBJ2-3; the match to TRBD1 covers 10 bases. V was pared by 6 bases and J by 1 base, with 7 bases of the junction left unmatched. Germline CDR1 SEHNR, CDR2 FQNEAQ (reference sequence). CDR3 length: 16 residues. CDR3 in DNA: TGTGCCAGCAGGACAGGGGGCCAACTCGGCACAGATACGCAGTATTTT. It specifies CASRTGGQLGTDTQYF. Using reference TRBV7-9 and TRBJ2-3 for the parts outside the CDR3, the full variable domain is DTGVSQNPRHKITKRGQNVTFRCDPISEHNRLYWYRQTLGQGPEFLTYFQNEAQLEKSRLLSDRFSAERPKGSFSTLEIQRTEQGDSAMYLCASRTGGQLGTDTQYFGPGTRLTVL.